This passage covers 2 T cell receptor beta chains from one sample sequenced in a study of T cell responses to AZD1222 COVID-19 vaccine. The table came from immunoSEQ multiplex PCR; TCRdb's copy has only in-frame clones and leaves some out. This sample has more than 35,000 clones, with under 85% found just once. Sequenced material: peripheral blood, taken on day 0 of AZD1222 vaccination. The receptors were sampled from an adult in good health.

The chain is built from TRBV4-1 and TRBJ2-1; D remains ambiguous. This CDR3 spans 16 amino acids. V gave up 8 bases and J gave up 0 bases, with 17 bases separating them. From germline, CDR1 is MGHRA and CDR2 YSYEKL. The chain's CDR3 is CASPRGSSSSYNEQFF. As DNA, the CDR3 is TGCGCCAGCCCTCGCGGCTCCTCGAGCTCCTACAATGAGCAGTTCTTC.

This clone was observed a few times. The chain has TRBV12-5 and TRBJ1-2; D ambiguous. CDR3 length: 14 amino acids. V dropped 2 bases and J dropped 5 bases, with 12 bases sitting between them. Germline CDR1 reads LGHNT; CDR2 reads FRNRAP. CDR3 protein: CASGLYGSAYGYTF. In DNA, the CDR3 is TGTGCTAGTGGTTTGTATGGGTCAGCATATGGCTACACCTTC.